This T cell receptor beta chain was sequenced for a study of T-cell reconstitution after alpha-beta-depleted transplantation in children. The CDR3 runs 11 residues. Germline V gives CDR1 DFQATT, CDR2 SNEGSKA (reference sequence). The V gene lost 5 bases and the J gene lost 6 bases, with 8 bases spanning the gap. Researchers prepared the TCRbeta library using unique molecular identifiers, the study reports. A single record per CDR3 protein comes from TCRdb applying MiXCR to the PCR reads. This table holds some 300,000 distinct CDR3 sequences, about a tenth found once. The receptor was isolated from a human donor who donated a stem cell graft to a child with acute lymphoblastic leukemia. V and J are TRBV20-1 and TRBJ2-1; D possibly uses TRBD1 or TRBD2 (5 bases each). The sequenced sample was PBMCs from the stem cell graft donor, obtained from the stem cell graft. The CDR3 reads CSAGGFNEQFF. CDR3 sequence (DNA): TGCAGTGCTGGGGGATTCAATGAGCAGTTCTTC.